The 30 T cell receptor beta chains given below trace back to one sample, sequenced in a study of CD8 T cells in ankylosing spondylitis. TCRdb analysed the 5' RACE reads with MiXCR anew, one entry per CDR3 protein. The top ten hold over 13% of the sample, which has about 160,000 distinct CDR3 sequences, 9.8% seen once. Sequencing was done on a sample of blood, either unsorted or a sorted T cell fraction (not recorded which). Receptors were obtained from a female donor with ankylosing spondylitis or in good health (not recorded which).

This chain joins TRBV4-3 and TRBJ1-1; the D gene is possibly TRBD1 (5 bases). Trimming shortened V by 5 bases and J by 10 bases, and 17 bases separated the two germline ends. The CDR3 totals 13 residues. Per germline, CDR1 LGHNA and CDR2 YSLEER. CDR3 region: CASSFGRGQGAFF. The CDR3, as DNA: TGCGCCAGCAGCTTTGGAAGGGGCCAGGGAGCTTTCTTT.

This chain uses TRBV29-1 with TRBJ2-1, with 8 positions matching TRBD1. The CDR3 loop spans 16 amino acids. Trimming took 1 base from V and 8 from J; bases not matched to a gene: 13. Germline V gene lookup returns CDR1 SQVTM and CDR2 ANQGSEA. CDR3 coding DNA: TGCAGCGTTGAAGGGACAGGGTGGGGGACGCAATATGAGCAGTTCTTC. It yields the protein CSVEGTGWGTQYEQFF.

This clonotype was recorded at least ten times. The chain joins TRBV4-3 to TRBJ2-2; D not resolved. The V end lost 6 bases, the J end lost 0 bases, and 8 bases lay between the germline ends. The CDR3 is 14 residues long. Germline lookup yields CDR1 LGHNA and CDR2 YSLEER. The CDR3 DNA reads TGCGCCAGCAGAGTAGGAGCGAACACCGGGGAGCTGTTTTTT. This encodes CASRVGANTGELFF.

The chain employs TRBV4-3 and TRBJ2-7; no clear D gene. From germline, CDR1 is LGHNA and CDR2 YSLEER. Trimming removed 0 bases from V and 0 bases from J, with 9 bases in between. The CDR3 has 15 residues. CDR3 region: CASSQDSGISYEQYF. The CDR3 nucleotides are TGCGCCAGCAGCCAAGATTCAGGAATCTCCTACGAGCAGTACTTC.

The sample holds many counts of this clonotype. The chain joins TRBV5-6 to TRBJ1-1; possibly TRBD1 for D (5 bases). Germline-derived CDR1 and CDR2 are SGHDT and YYEEEE. V lost 6 bases, J lost 7 bases, and 13 bases lay in between. There are 12 residues in the CDR3. The CDR3 nucleotides read TGTGCCAGCATCAACGCAAGGGGTGAAGCTTTCTTT. Translation gives CASINARGEAFF. Full variable domain (missing parts from reference TRBV5-6 and TRBJ1-1): DAGVTQSPTHLIKTRGQQVTLRCSPKSGHDTVSWYQQALGQGPQFIFQYYEEEERQRGNFPDRFSGHQFPNYSSELNVNALLLGDSALYLCASINARGEAFFGQGTRLTVV.

In this sample, this clonotype turned up many times. The V call is TRBV20-1, the J call TRBJ1-5, with D unresolved. V gave up 0 bases and J gave up 7 bases, with 13 bases separating them. The CDR3 length is 14 residues. In germline, CDR1 is DFQATT, CDR2 SNEGSKA (reference sequence). The CDR3 DNA reads TGCAGTGCTAGAGAGCGGGGTAGCAGCCAGCCCCAGCATTTT. This encodes CSARERGSSQPQHF.

As concerns this clonotype: A read error is possible here, since a much larger clone lies one base away. The rearrangement links TRBV29-1 to TRBJ2-5; 9 bases match TRBD1. J was trimmed by 1 base and V by 6 bases; bases with no gene match: 6. Germline values: CDR1 SQVTM, CDR2 ANQGSEA. The CDR3 extends over 14 amino acids. Written as DNA, the CDR3 is TGCAGCGTAGCCGGGACAGGGTGCCAAGAGACCCAGTACTTC. Amino acid sequence: CSVAGTGCQETQYF.

The V call is TRBV11-2, the J call TRBJ2-1; 11 positions match TRBD2. The CDR3 is made up of 15 amino acids. V lost 5 bases, J lost 6 bases, and 6 bases stayed unmatched. In germline, CDR1 is SGHAT, CDR2 FQNNGV. The chain's CDR3 is CASSVRTSGSNEQFF. The CDR3 bases are TGTGCCAGCAGCGTGCGGACTAGCGGGTCCAATGAGCAGTTCTTC.

This clonotype has a handful of counts. The CDR3 spells CASSIGAIQYF. The CDR3 DNA reads TGTGCCAGTAGTATCGGGGCCATACAGTACTTC. The chain combines TRBV19 with TRBJ2-4, with D perhaps being TRBD1 or TRBD2 (5 bases each). Germline V gene sequence: CDR1 LNHDA, CDR2 SQIVND (reference sequence). V lost 3 bases and J 13 bases, leaving 10 bases between the germline ends. This CDR3 has 11 amino acids.

The chain combines TRBV18 with TRBJ2-1, with D unresolved. The CDR3 is 16 residues long. Germline V gene data show CDR1 as KGHSH and CDR2 as LQKENI. Between the trimmed V and J ends, which lost 0 bases and 7 bases, there was a span of 16 bases. CDR3 sequence reads: CASSPPDVVNLNEQFF. The DNA for the CDR3 is TGTGCCAGCTCACCACCGGACGTTGTGAATCTAAATGAGCAGTTCTTC. Supplemented by reference TRBV18 and TRBJ2-1, the full variable domain reads NAGVMQNPRHLVRRRGQEARLRCSPMKGHSHVYWYRQLPEEGLKFMVYLQKENIIDESGMPKERFSAEFPKEGPSILRIQQVVRGDSAAYFCASSPPDVVNLNEQFFGPGTRLTVL.

The chain has TRBV6-2 or TRBV6-3 and TRBJ2-1, with TRBD2 identical over 7 bases. The CDR3 totals 15 residues. Germline V lookup: CDR1 MNHEY, CDR2 SVGEGT. Losses at the gene ends were 1 base for V and 8 bases for J; bases not matched to a gene: 8. The CDR3 DNA reads TGTGCCAGCAGTTACTTCGGGGGGTTCAGCGATGAGCAGTTCTTC. The encoded protein is CASSYFGGFSDEQFF.

This clonotype was counted a few times. The chain has TRBV27 and TRBJ2-1; D tentatively fits TRBD1 or TRBD2 (5 bases each). Germline-derived CDR1 and CDR2 are MNHEY and SMNVEV (reference sequence). V dropped 5 bases and J dropped 6 bases, with 20 bases sitting between them. This CDR3 is 16 amino acids long. CDR3 in amino acids: CASSNSGTLLFNEQFF. As DNA, the CDR3 is TGTGCCAGCAGTAACTCTGGGACCCTGCTTTTCAATGAGCAGTTCTTC.

The chain employs TRBV6-2 or TRBV6-3 and TRBJ2-1; no definite D call. The V end lost 2 bases, the J end lost 5 bases, and 10 bases lay between the germline ends. Per germline, CDR1 MNHEY and CDR2 SVGEGT. The CDR3 is 14 residues long. CDR3 DNA sequence: TGTGCCAGCAGTTACGAACTACTACACAATGAGCAGTTCTTC. Translation gives CASSYELLHNEQFF.

The chain employs TRBV2 and TRBJ2-1; D remains unclear. V lost 7 bases, J lost 5 bases, and 15 bases lay in between. In germline, CDR1 is SNHLY, CDR2 FYNNEI. This CDR3 has 14 amino acids. CDR3: CASTPAPGNNEQFF. CDR3 DNA: TGTGCCAGCACCCCCGCGCCCGGTAACAATGAGCAGTTCTTC.

The chain couples TRBV19 to TRBJ1-1; D gene unclear. The V end was cut by 6 bases, the J end by 1 base, with 15 bases between. The CDR3 sequence is 15 residues long. From germline, CDR1 is LNHDA and CDR2 SQIVND (reference sequence). Written as DNA, the CDR3 is TGTGCCAGTAGGGACCGAGCTTACAAGAACACTGAAGCTTTCTTT. It is translated as CASRDRAYKNTEAFF.

There are a few counts of this clonotype. Just one base apart from a much larger clone, this may be a read error. The chain combines TRBV25-1 with TRBJ2-1; 7 bases fit TRBD2. The CDR3 extends over 13 amino acids. Trimming took 7 bases from V and 3 from J; bases not matched to a gene: 3. Germline V gene data show CDR1 as MGHDK and CDR2 as SYGVNS. This chain's CDR3 is CASIAGDYNEQFF. DNA for the CDR3: TGTGCCAGCATTGCGGGAGACTACAATGAGCAGTTCTTC. The full variable domain, with the rest looked up from reference TRBV25-1 and TRBJ2-1, is EADIYQTPRYLVIGTGKKITLECSQTMGHDKMYWYQQDPGMELHLIHYSYGVNSTEKGDLSSESTVSRIRTEHFPLTLESARPSHTSQYLCASIAGDYNEQFFGPGTRLTVL.

The sample holds a few counts of this clonotype. This chain connects TRBV5-1 to TRBJ1-2; 9 bases line up with TRBD1. CDR1 and CDR2 from the germline V gene are SGHRS and YFSETQ. The CDR3 sequence is 14 residues long. With V trimmed by 4 bases and J by 5 bases, 6 bases remained unmatched. The CDR3 nucleotides are TGCGCCAGCAGCGAGACAGGGGGGAGGTATGGCTACACCTTC. Protein: CASSETGGRYGYTF.

The rearrangement links TRBV20-1 to TRBJ2-7; 7 positions agree with TRBD2. The ends lost 5 bases at V and 0 bases at J; junction bases unmatched: 4. There are 13 residues in the CDR3. Germline CDR1 and CDR2: DFQATT and SNEGSKA (reference sequence). CDR3 DNA: TGCAGTGCTCTTCTAGCGGACTCCTACGAGCAGTACTTC. Translated: CSALLADSYEQYF.

The V and J genes are TRBV11-2 and TRBJ2-1, with D possibly being TRBD1 or TRBD2 (5 bases each). Germline CDR1 SGHAT, CDR2 FQNNGV. The CDR3 has 14 amino acids. V was shortened by 8 bases and J by 1 base, with 12 bases between the two germline ends. Here the CDR3 reads CASRGRPSYNEQFF. CDR3 sequence (DNA): TGTGCCAGCCGGGGACGGCCATCCTACAATGAGCAGTTCTTC.

CDR3 sequence reads: CASPLLARTSYNEQFF. The DNA of the CDR3 is TGTGCCAGCCCCCTGCTCGCGAGGACGTCCTACAATGAGCAGTTCTTC. The rearrangement joins TRBV2 to TRBJ2-1, with D unclear. This CDR3 contains 16 residues. The germline CDR1 and CDR2 sequences are SNHLY and FYNNEI. With 8 bases removed from V and 1 base from J, the gap between germline ends came to 18 bases.

This clonotype was seen a few times. The chain carries TRBV7-2 and TRBJ2-3, with D perhaps TRBD1 or TRBD2 (5 bases each). Trimming left V 7 bases short and J 7 bases short, with 21 bases between. From germline, CDR1 is SGHTA and CDR2 FQGNSA. The CDR3 extends over 15 amino acids. The CDR3 loop reads CASTWTGGGSNTQYF. In DNA form, the CDR3 reads TGTGCCAGCACCTGGACTGGTGGGGGTTCGAATACGCAGTATTTT.

This clonotype was counted only a few times. The gene calls are TRBV28 and TRBJ2-7; no reliable D call. The V and J ends lost 2 bases and 0 bases respectively, with 8 bases between them. The CDR3 totals 14 residues. Germline CDR1 MDHEN, CDR2 SYDVKM. The CDR3 spells CASSLVQLSYEQYF. DNA for the CDR3: TGTGCCAGCAGTTTAGTACAGCTCTCCTACGAGCAGTACTTC. Full variable domain (remainder filled in from reference TRBV28 and TRBJ2-7): DVKVTQSSRYLVKRTGEKVFLECVQDMDHENMFWYRQDPGLGLRLIYFSYDVKMKEKGDIPEGYSVSREKKERFSLILESASTNQTSMYLCASSLVQLSYEQYFGPGTRLTVT.

V is TRBV25-1 and J is TRBJ2-3, with a tentative D call TRBD2 (5 bases). The CDR3 length is 14 residues. The V gene lost 7 bases and the J gene lost 0 bases, with 11 bases spanning the gap. The germline gives CDR1 MGHDK, CDR2 SYGVNS. Here the CDR3 DNA reads TGTGCCAGCACTTCGAGGGCCAGCACAGATACGCAGTATTTT. Translation: CASTSRASTDTQYF.

This clonotype was picked up many times. The genes are TRBV29-1 and TRBJ1-1; no clear D gene. V was trimmed by 4 bases and J by 3 bases, leaving 6 bases between them. Per the germline V gene, CDR1 is SQVTM and CDR2 is ANQGSEA. CDR3 length: 11 residues. CDR3: CSVVGHTEAFF. CDR3 DNA sequence: TGCAGCGTTGTCGGTCACACTGAAGCTTTCTTT.

This clonotype has ten or more counts. The J gene is TRBJ2-7, the V gene TRBV29-1; TRBD1 agrees at 8 bases. Per the germline V gene, CDR1 is SQVTM and CDR2 is ANQGSEA. After removal of 5 bases from V and 2 bases from J, the junction contained 2 bases not matched to a gene. The CDR3 consists of 12 residues. In nucleotides, the CDR3 is TGCAGCGTTAGGACAGGGACCTACGAGCAGTACTTC. Its protein product is CSVRTGTYEQYF.

The V gene is TRBV7-9, the J gene TRBJ2-1; no clear D gene. CDR3 length: 14 amino acids. V lost 5 bases, J lost 4 bases, and 12 bases lay in between. Looked up from germline, CDR1 is SEHNR and CDR2 is FQNEAQ (reference sequence). DNA of the CDR3: TGTGCCAGCAGCGTCGCTACATCTTACAATGAGCAGTTCTTC. Protein sequence: CASSVATSYNEQFF. Complete variable domain (other parts from reference TRBV7-9 and TRBJ2-1): DTGVSQNPRHKITKRGQNVTFRCDPISEHNRLYWYRQTLGQGPEFLTYFQNEAQLEKSRLLSDRFSAERPKGSFSTLEIQRTEQGDSAMYLCASSVATSYNEQFFGPGTRLTVL.

This clonotype is medium-sized (0.01 to 0.1%) in the sample. The chain recombines TRBV5-1 with TRBJ2-2; D is ambiguous. The V and J ends lost 1 base and 3 bases respectively, with 7 bases between them. From germline, CDR1 is SGHRS and CDR2 YFSETQ. The CDR3 sequence is 14 residues long. The CDR3 DNA sequence: TGCGCCAGCAGCTTGTGGCAGCACACCGGGGAGCTGTTTTTT. Protein product: CASSLWQHTGELFF.

The chain combines TRBV2 with TRBJ1-1, with 8 bases that match TRBD1. The CDR3 runs to 15 residues. V gave up 1 base and J gave up 4 bases; unmatched junction bases: 5. The V gene's germline CDR1 is SNHLY and CDR2 FYNNEI. CDR3 bases: TGTGCCAGCAGTGAAGGCAGGGGGCTGGGCACTGAAGCTTTCTTT. Its translation: CASSEGRGLGTEAFF.

This clonotype was recorded a few times. The rearrangement joins TRBV7-6 to TRBJ2-7, with 8 bases identical to TRBD1. The CDR3 runs to 15 residues. Losses at the gene ends were 5 bases for V and 0 bases for J; bases not matched to a gene: 6. The germline V gene encodes CDR1 SGHVS and CDR2 FNYEAQ. CDR3 nucleotide sequence: TGTGCCAGCAGCCCGCGGCAGGGGGCCTCCTACGAGCAGTACTTC. Protein product: CASSPRQGASYEQYF.

This clonotype was recorded a few times. The chain has TRBV2 and TRBJ2-1, with TRBD2 matching 9 bases. The germline gives CDR1 SNHLY, CDR2 FYNNEI. Unmatched junction bases numbered 8, after V lost 6 bases and J lost 2 bases. The CDR3 loop spans 16 amino acids. CDR3 region: CASSSGEREAYNEQFF. DNA of the CDR3: TGTGCCAGCAGCAGCGGGGAGCGGGAGGCCTACAATGAGCAGTTCTTC.